A single sample gave rise to the 7 T cell receptor beta chains below, sequenced in a study of T cells in Graves' hyperthyroidism and ophthalmopathy. There were TCR beta CDR3 regions amplified from RNA transcripts. A first-round RT-PCR of the TCR CDR3 used the HTBI primer set. One entry per CDR3 protein results from TCRdb running MiXCR on the multiplex PCR reads. The table shows around 300,000 distinct CDR3 sequences, with roughly 18% occurring only once. Sequenced material: blood. These receptors originate from a man aged 50-59 years with Graves' ophthalmopathy.

The sample holds many counts of this clonotype. J is TRBJ2-1 and V is TRBV5-1; 7 bases match TRBD2. Germline CDR1 reads SGHRS; CDR2 reads YFSETQ. This CDR3 is 12 amino acids long. Losses at the gene ends were 2 bases for V and 9 bases for J; bases not matched to a gene: 2. Here the CDR3 reads CASSFSSGEQFF. DNA of the CDR3: TGCGCCAGCAGCTTTTCTAGCGGTGAGCAGTTCTTC.

The table lists this clonotype with many counts. The chain links TRBV28 to TRBJ2-3, with D unclear. Germline V CDR1 and CDR2: MDHEN, SYDVKM. V lost 6 bases, J lost 2 bases, and 18 bases lay in between. The CDR3 length is 16 residues. CDR3 nucleotides: TGTGCCAGCAGCCCAAGGACCCCCAAGCCCACAGATACGCAGTATTTT. Translated: CASSPRTPKPTDTQYF.

The rearrangement links TRBV6-5 to TRBJ1-1; D unresolved. V lost 2 bases to trimming and J lost 2 bases, with 9 bases between them. From germline, CDR1 is MNHEY and CDR2 SVGAGI. CDR3 length: 14 residues. The CDR3 DNA follows: TGTGCCAGCAGTTACCAAGCAAGAAACACTGAAGCTTTCTTT. Translating gives CASSYQARNTEAFF.

This clonotype was observed at least ten times. The chain is built from TRBV2 and TRBJ2-1, with unresolved D. Germline V gene sequence: CDR1 SNHLY, CDR2 FYNNEI. V gave up 5 bases and J gave up 12 bases, with 17 bases separating them. This CDR3 spans 13 amino acids. DNA for the CDR3: TGTGCCAGCAGTAGACCAACTTCGGTCGGGCAGTTCTTC. Its translation: CASSRPTSVGQFF.

The rearrangement uses TRBV28 and TRBJ1-5; 9 bases line up with TRBD1. V lost 7 bases to trimming and J lost 5 bases; unmatched junction nucleotides: 6. Germline V CDR1 and CDR2: MDHEN, SYDVKM. The CDR3 contains 14 residues. The CDR3 loop is CASITGTGYQPQHF. The CDR3 coding sequence is TGTGCCAGCATAACCGGGACAGGGTATCAGCCCCAGCATTTT.

This clonotype was counted only a few times. The chain combines TRBV25-1 with TRBJ1-2, with 11 bases fitting TRBD1. Germline V gene data show CDR1 as MGHDK and CDR2 as SYGVNS. V shed 6 bases, J shed 2 bases, and the junction held 2 bases outside the gene matches. This CDR3 region has 14 residues. The CDR3 sequence: CASRGQGANYGYTF. The CDR3 DNA reads TGTGCCAGCAGAGGACAGGGGGCGAACTATGGCTACACCTTC.

This clonotype has more than one count but fewer than ten. A much larger clone lies a single base off, so this may be a read error. The V gene is TRBV2, the J gene TRBJ2-5; D may be TRBD1 (6 bases). The CDR3 loop spans 13 amino acids. CDR1 is SNHLY, CDR2 FYNNEI, per germline. V was shortened by 8 bases and J by 5 bases, with 15 bases between the two germline ends. As DNA, the CDR3 is TGTGCCAGCGGTGTCGATCAGGGGGAGACCCAGTACTTC. Encoded protein: CASGVDQGETQYF.